This entry describes one T cell receptor beta chain. No antigen is known for it. J was trimmed by 4 bases and V by 6 bases; bases with no gene match: 9. There are 15 residues in the CDR3. CDR1 is SGHTA and CDR2 is FQGNSA in the germline V gene. Autoimmune disease history or systemic immunosuppression barred patients. Profiling relied on immunoSEQ multiplex PCR, and the TCRdb table lists in-frame clones only, not all of them. The sample carries 75,000 to 90,000 clones, 89% recorded once. The sample comes from a study of OX40 agonist ivuxolimab in advanced cancers. Study details: Three patients, one with hepatocellular carcinoma and two with cutaneous melanoma, achieved partial responses. Notes on the study in general: Clones of CD4+ and CD8+ blood T cells grew by week 6 at doses of 0.1 to 3.0 mg/kg.

Specimen: CD4+ or CD8+ T cells sorted from blood, collected in a trial of the OX40 agonist ivuxolimab. The gene calls are TRBV7-2 and TRBJ1-5; 7 bases are a match to TRBD1. The TCR was taken from an adult with an advanced solid tumor such as melanoma, head and neck, liver or kidney cancer. The CDR3 bases are TGTGCCAGCAGTTTATACAGGGGTGAAAATCAGCCCCAGCATTTT. Its translation: CASSLYRGENQPQHF.